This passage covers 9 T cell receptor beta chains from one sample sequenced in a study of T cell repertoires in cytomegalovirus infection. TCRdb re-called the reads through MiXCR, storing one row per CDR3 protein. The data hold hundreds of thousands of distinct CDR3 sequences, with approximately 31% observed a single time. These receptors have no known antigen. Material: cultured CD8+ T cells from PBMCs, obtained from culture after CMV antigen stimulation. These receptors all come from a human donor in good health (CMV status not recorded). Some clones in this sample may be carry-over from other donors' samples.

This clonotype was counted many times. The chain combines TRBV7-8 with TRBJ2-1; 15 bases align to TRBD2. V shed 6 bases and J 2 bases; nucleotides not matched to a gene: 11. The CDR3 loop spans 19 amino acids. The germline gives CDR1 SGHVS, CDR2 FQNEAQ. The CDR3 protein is CASRLAWTSGGGTYNEQFF. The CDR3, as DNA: TGTGCCAGCAGGCTAGCTTGGACTAGCGGGGGGGGGACCTACAATGAGCAGTTCTTC. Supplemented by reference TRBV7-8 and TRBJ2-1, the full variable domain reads GAGVSQSPRYKVAKRGQDVALRCDPISGHVSLFWYQQALGQGPEFLTYFQNEAQLDKSGLPSDRFFAERPEGSVSTLKIQRTQQEDSAVYLCASRLAWTSGGGTYNEQFFGPGTRLTVL.

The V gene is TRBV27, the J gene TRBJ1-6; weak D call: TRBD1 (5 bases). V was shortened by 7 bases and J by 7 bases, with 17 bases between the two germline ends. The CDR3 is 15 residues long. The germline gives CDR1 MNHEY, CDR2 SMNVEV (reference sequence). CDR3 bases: TGTGCCAGCACCAACCGGGGGGGGGGGAATTCACCCCTCCACTTT. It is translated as CASTNRGGGNSPLHF.

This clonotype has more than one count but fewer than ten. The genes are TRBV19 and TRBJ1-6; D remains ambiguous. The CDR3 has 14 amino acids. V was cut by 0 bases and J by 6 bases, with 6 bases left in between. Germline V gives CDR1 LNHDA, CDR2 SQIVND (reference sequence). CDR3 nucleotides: TGTGCCAGTAGTATAGACGTACTTAATTCACCCCTCCACTTT. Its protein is CASSIDVLNSPLHF.

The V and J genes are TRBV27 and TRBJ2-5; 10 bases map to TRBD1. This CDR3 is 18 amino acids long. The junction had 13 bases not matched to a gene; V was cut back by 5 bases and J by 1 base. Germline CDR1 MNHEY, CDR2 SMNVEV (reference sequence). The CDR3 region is CASSTTGTGAVPQETQYF. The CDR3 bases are TGTGCCAGCAGTACAACCGGGACAGGGGCCGTACCCCAAGAGACCCAGTACTTC.

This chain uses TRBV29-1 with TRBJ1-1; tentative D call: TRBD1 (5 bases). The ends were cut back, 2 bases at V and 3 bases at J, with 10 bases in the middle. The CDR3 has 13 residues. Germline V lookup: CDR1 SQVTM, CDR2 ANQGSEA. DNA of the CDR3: TGCAGCGTTGAACAGGGCGGGTACACTGAAGCTTTCTTT. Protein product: CSVEQGGYTEAFF.

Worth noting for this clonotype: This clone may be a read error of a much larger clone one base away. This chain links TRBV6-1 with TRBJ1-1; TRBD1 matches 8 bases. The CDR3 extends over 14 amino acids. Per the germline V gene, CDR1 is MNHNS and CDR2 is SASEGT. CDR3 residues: CSSNRQGTLTQTFF. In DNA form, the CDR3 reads TGTTCCAGCAATCGACAGGGGACGCTGACTCAAACTTTCTTT.

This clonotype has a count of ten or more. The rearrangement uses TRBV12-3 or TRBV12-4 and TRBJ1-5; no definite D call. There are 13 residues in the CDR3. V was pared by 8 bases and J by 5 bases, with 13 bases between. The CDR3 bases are TGTGCCAGCTCTCTCCTTGGACATCAGCCCCAGCATTTT. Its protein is CASSLLGHQPQHF.

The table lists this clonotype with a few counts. The DNA for the CDR3 is TGTGCTAGTGGCTCAGGGGATAAACATACGCAGTATTTT. Translated, it gives CASGSGDKHTQYF. The chain links TRBV12-5 to TRBJ2-3; perhaps TRBD1 as D (6 bases). The V gene's germline CDR1 is LGHNT and CDR2 FRNRAP. The CDR3 runs to 13 residues. The V end was cut by 6 bases, the J end by 7 bases, with 14 bases between.

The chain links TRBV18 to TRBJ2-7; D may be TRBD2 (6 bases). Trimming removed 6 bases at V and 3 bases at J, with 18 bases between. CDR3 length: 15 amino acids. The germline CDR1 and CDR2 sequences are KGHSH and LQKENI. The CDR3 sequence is CASSPTGDGYYEQYF. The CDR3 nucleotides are TGTGCCAGCTCCCCGACGGGGGATGGGTACTACGAGCAGTACTTC.